Presented here are 7 T cell receptor beta chains from one specimen sequenced in a study of control samples from healthy donors and cancer patients (dated by TCRdb to the early 2020s). The library was produced with the immunoSEQ multiplex PCR assay. TCRdb took this table from immuneACCESS and kept in-frame rearrangements with V and J called. Such tables lack part of the clones; where checked against another copy, unresolved V genes explain under half of the gap, and the rest is unexplained. The sample table contains about 160,000 clones; only one count was recorded for approximately 94% of them. About 5.8% of the sample lies in the top ten. Sequenced material: blood. These receptors were taken from a man aged 18 to 29 in good health.

The chain recombines TRBV21-1 with TRBJ2-7; the D call TRBD1 from the table was never checked on the DNA. TRBV21-1 is reported as a pseudogene. CDR3 length equals 12 residues. CDR3 amino acids: CGARQTSYEQYF. Written as DNA, the CDR3 is TGTGGCGCCAGGCAAACATCCTACGAGCAGTACTTC.

The chain joins TRBV6-6 to TRBJ1-2; D unclear. The CDR3 runs 14 residues. Germline V lookup: CDR1 MNHNY, CDR2 SVGAGI (reference sequence). V lost 5 bases and J 6 bases, leaving 16 bases between the germline ends. The CDR3 loop reads CASSRSAREDGYTF. CDR3 bases: TGTGCCAGCAGTCGCTCGGCGAGGGAGGATGGCTACACCTTC.

The rearrangement links TRBV7-9 to TRBJ1-2; D not certain. The CDR3 length is 15 residues. The V gene's germline CDR1 is SEHNR and CDR2 FQNEAQ (reference sequence). Trimming stripped 3 bases from V and 7 bases from J, with 18 bases between. CDR3 sequence (DNA): TGTGCCAGCAGCTTCTATCCCCCGAGGAATGGTGGCTACACCTTC. This sequence encodes CASSFYPPRNGGYTF.

This sequence joins TRBV7-3 and TRBJ1-1; 9 bases map to TRBD1. Germline V gene lookup returns CDR1 SGHTA and CDR2 FQGTGA. This CDR3 is 14 amino acids long. With V trimmed by 5 bases and J by 3 bases, 4 bases remained unmatched. CDR3 residues: CASSRDREYTEAFF. CDR3 in DNA: TGTGCCAGCAGCCGGGACAGGGAATACACTGAAGCTTTCTTT.

As DNA, the CDR3 is TGTGCCAGCACCAGCGGGCGTGGGAATGAGCAGTTCTTC. Protein sequence: CASTSGRGNEQFF. This sequence joins TRBV5-4 and TRBJ2-1; perhaps TRBD2 as D (6 bases). The CDR3 sequence is 13 residues long. The germline gives CDR1 SGHNT, CDR2 YYREEE (reference sequence). The V gene lost 6 bases and the J gene lost 7 bases, with 14 bases spanning the gap. Full variable domain (outside the CDR3, taken from reference TRBV5-4 and TRBJ2-1): ETGVTQSPTHLIKTRGQQVTLRCSSQSGHNTVSWYQQALGQGPQFIFQYYREEENGRGNFPPRFSGLQFPNYSSELNVNALELDDSALYLCASTSGRGNEQFFGPGTRLTVL.

This chain joins TRBV18 and TRBJ2-1; 11 nucleotides line up with TRBD2. The CDR3 covers 17 residues. Trimming took 3 bases from V and 3 from J; bases not matched to a gene: 7. Per the germline V gene, CDR1 is KGHSH and CDR2 is LQKENI. The CDR3 region is CASSPQLAGEVYNEQFF. In nucleotides, the CDR3 is TGTGCCAGCTCACCGCAACTAGCGGGGGAGGTCTACAATGAGCAGTTCTTC. Drawing the rest from reference TRBV18 and TRBJ2-1, the complete variable domain is NAGVMQNPRHLVRRRGQEARLRCSPMKGHSHVYWYRQLPEEGLKFMVYLQKENIIDESGMPKERFSAEFPKEGPSILRIQQVVRGDSAAYFCASSPQLAGEVYNEQFFGPGTRLTVL.

This chain joins TRBV7-8 and TRBJ1-1; D not resolved. The CDR3 sequence is 15 residues long. The ends were cut back, 3 bases at V and 1 base at J, with 12 bases in the middle. Germline V CDR1 and CDR2: SGHVS, FQNEAQ. The CDR3 loop reads CASSFRYLGNTEAFF. The CDR3 DNA sequence: TGTGCCAGCAGCTTCCGGTACTTGGGGAACACTGAAGCTTTCTTT.